A single sample is the source of the 30 T cell receptor beta chains below, sequenced in a study of vaccination effects on CD4 cells after COVID-19. No antigens are known for them. Antigen-specific CD4+ T cells were first expanded with viral peptide pools by the ViraFEST assay and only then sequenced. Culturing for approximately 10 days preceded CD4+ T cell isolation. A positive SARS-CoV-2 PCR test fell between March and December 2020. The table came from immunoSEQ multiplex PCR; TCRdb's copy has only in-frame clones and leaves some out. Among around 19,000 clones listed, approximately 73% were seen once. This sample comprised CD4+ T cells from PBMCs cultured with a peptide pool, obtained before COVID-19 vaccination. The receptors derive from a human donor who had a prior SARS-CoV-2 infection.

This clone appeared once. CDR3 protein: CASAQGAYGYTF. In DNA form, the CDR3 reads TGTGCCAGCGCCCAGGGGGCTTATGGCTACACCTTC. The chain recombines TRBV9 with TRBJ1-2; 8 bases fit TRBD1. The CDR3 is 12 residues long. Germline CDR1 SGDLS, CDR2 YYNGEE. The J segment lost 5 bases and the V segment lost 7 bases, leaving 4 bases of the junction unmatched.

This chain joins TRBV11-3 and TRBJ2-3; D possibly corresponds to TRBD2 (5 bases). The CDR3 runs 16 residues. Germline V gene data show CDR1 as SGHNT and CDR2 as YENEEA. The V and J ends lost 1 base and 3 bases respectively, with 14 bases between them. This chain's CDR3 is CASSLGLARGTDTQYF. CDR3 bases: TGTGCCAGCAGCTTAGGGTTAGCGCGAGGGACAGATACGCAGTATTTT.

V is TRBV6-5 and J is TRBJ2-1, with TRBD2 matching over 8 bases. Germline V gives CDR1 MNHEY, CDR2 SVGAGI. Trimming at V came to 4 bases and at J to 6 bases, leaving 8 bases not matched to a gene. CDR3 size: 15 residues. The CDR3 sequence: CASSLLAARINEQFF. Written as DNA, the CDR3 is TGTGCCAGCAGTTTACTAGCGGCCCGCATCAATGAGCAGTTCTTC.

CDR3 region: CASSPQAWSPLHF. CDR3 coding DNA: TGTGCCAGCAGCCCACAGGCCTGGTCACCCCTCCACTTT. V is TRBV6-5 and J is TRBJ1-6; D may be TRBD1 (5 bases). CDR3 length: 13 amino acids. With 6 bases removed from V and 10 bases from J, the gap between germline ends came to 13 bases. Germline lookup yields CDR1 MNHEY and CDR2 SVGAGI.

This clone has a handful of counts. The chain combines TRBV5-1 with TRBJ1-1; D call uncertain. Trimming removed 1 base from V and 1 base from J, with 8 bases in between. Germline values: CDR1 SGHRS, CDR2 YFSETQ. The CDR3 contains 14 residues. The CDR3 DNA follows: TGCGCCAGCAGCTTGTATGGGCAGAACACTGAAGCTTTCTTT. It translates to CASSLYGQNTEAFF. The variable domain in full, with the rest retrieved from reference TRBV5-1 and TRBJ1-1, is KAGVTQTPRYLIKTRGQQVTLSCSPISGHRSVSWYQQTPGQGLQFLFEYFSETQRNKGNFPGRFSGRQFSNSRSEMNVSTLELGDSALYLCASSLYGQNTEAFFGQGTRLTVV.

J is TRBJ2-3 and V is TRBV29-1; no clear D. The V end was cut by 3 bases, the J end by 1 base, with 11 bases between. The CDR3 spans 14 residues. Germline V gene lookup returns CDR1 SQVTM and CDR2 ANQGSEA. CDR3 in DNA: TGCAGCGTTGATCCAGGTCTAGGCACAGATACGCAGTATTTT. It translates to CSVDPGLGTDTQYF.

This clone was observed once. The V gene is TRBV7-2, the J gene TRBJ1-2, with TRBD1 as a possible D gene (6 bases). The length of the CDR3 is 14 residues. Trimming took 0 bases from V and 6 from J, leaving 11 bases between them. Germline CDR1 and CDR2: SGHTA and FQGNSA. The CDR3 protein is CASSLANRVDGYTF. CDR3 coding DNA: TGTGCCAGCAGCTTAGCAAACAGGGTGGATGGCTACACCTTC.

The chain links TRBV7-5 to TRBJ2-3; TRBD1, as called in the table, went unchecked against the DNA. TRBV7-5 is labeled a pseudogene. CDR3 length: 14 residues. CDR3 coding DNA: TGTGCCAGAAGCTTCCGACAGGAGACAGATACGCAGTATTTT. This codes for CARSFRQETDTQYF.

V usage is TRBV19 and J usage is TRBJ2-3, with TRBD2 matching 9 bases. The CDR3 has 15 amino acids. Germline trimming cut 3 bases from V and 4 bases from J; bases unmatched to any gene: 5. Germline CDR1 and CDR2: LNHDA and SQIVND (reference sequence). The CDR3 DNA sequence: TGTGCCAGTAGTATTGGCGGGGGGGCCGCAGATACGCAGTATTTT. This encodes CASSIGGGAADTQYF. The full variable domain, its missing parts supplied by reference TRBV19 and TRBJ2-3, is DGGITQSPKYLFRKEGQNVTLSCEQNLNHDAMYWYRQDPGQGLRLIYYSQIVNDFQKGDIAEGYSVSREKKESFPLTVTSAQKNPTAFYLCASSIGGGAADTQYFGPGTRLTVL.

This clone turned up a few times. V usage is TRBV29-1 and J usage is TRBJ2-7; 12 nucleotides agree with TRBD2. V was pared by 5 bases and J by 1 base, with 3 bases of the junction left unmatched. Germline values: CDR1 SQVTM, CDR2 ANQGSEA. The CDR3 has 14 residues. The CDR3 region is CSVRGLAGSYEQYF. CDR3 coding DNA: TGCAGCGTTCGGGGACTAGCGGGTTCCTACGAGCAGTACTTC.

This clone was found once. CDR3 loop: CASSLFPVTDTQYF. The CDR3 DNA is TGTGCCAGCAGCTTATTCCCGGTCACAGATACGCAGTATTTT. The chain joins TRBV11-2 to TRBJ2-3, with D unclear. The CDR3 runs to 14 residues. The V and J ends lost 2 bases and 2 bases respectively, with 8 bases between them. The V gene's germline CDR1 is SGHAT and CDR2 FQNNGV.

The chain links TRBV9 to TRBJ1-6, with D hard to call. V was cut by 7 bases and J by 8 bases, with 16 bases left in between. CDR1 and CDR2 from the germline V gene are SGDLS and YYNGEE. The CDR3 spans 14 residues. The CDR3 loop is CASRQLKRDSPLHF. The DNA of the CDR3 is TGTGCCAGCCGCCAGCTAAAGAGGGATTCACCCCTCCACTTT.

CDR3 DNA: TGTGCCAGCAGCATTAGCGGGAGGGCTATTGGCGGTACGCAGTATTTT. This encodes CASSISGRAIGGTQYF. This chain uses TRBV7-2 with TRBJ2-3, with TRBD2 matching 11 bases. Germline V gene sequence: CDR1 SGHTA, CDR2 FQGNSA. The junction had 12 bases not matched to a gene; V was cut back by 5 bases and J by 8 bases. The CDR3 contains 16 residues.

This clone has a handful of counts. CDR3 residues: CASSLVPRTGELFF. The CDR3 nucleotides are TGCGCCAGCAGCTTGGTGCCGCGCACCGGGGAGCTGTTTTTT. The V call is TRBV5-1, the J call TRBJ2-2; no firm D call. The CDR3 has 14 residues. Germline loops: CDR1 SGHRS, CDR2 YFSETQ. V lost 0 bases and J lost 4, with 7 bases in between.

The chain uses TRBV11-3 and TRBJ2-5, with 9 bases aligning to TRBD2. This CDR3 spans 16 amino acids. Germline lookup yields CDR1 SGHNT and CDR2 YENEEA. The V and J ends lost 2 bases and 3 bases, in that order; junction bases with no gene match: 7. Here the CDR3 reads CASSLSGASGEETQYF. Written as DNA, the CDR3 is TGTGCCAGCAGCTTATCCGGGGCTAGCGGGGAAGAGACCCAGTACTTC.

The chain joins TRBV24-1 to TRBJ2-3, with 9 bases aligning to TRBD1. Germline assignment: CDR1 KGHDR and CDR2 SFDVKD. After removal of 4 bases from V and 7 bases from J, the junction contained 8 bases not matched to a gene. The CDR3 length is 15 residues. Written as DNA, the CDR3 is TGTGCCACCAGTGACTATGACAGGGGGGTAAATACGCAGTATTTT. Its translation: CATSDYDRGVNTQYF.

The chain uses TRBV20-1 and TRBJ2-3; weak D call: TRBD2 (5 bases). Germline V gene sequence: CDR1 DFQATT, CDR2 SNEGSKA (reference sequence). The CDR3 runs 11 residues. The V end was cut by 6 bases, the J end by 4 bases, with 8 bases between. CDR3 nucleotides: TGCAGTGCACCACTAGCAGATACGCAGTATTTT. It specifies CSAPLADTQYF.

In DNA, the CDR3 is TGTGCCAGCAGCTTCCAAGGACTAGCCTACGAGCAGTACTTC. Protein sequence: CASSFQGLAYEQYF. V gene TRBV11-3 combines with J gene TRBJ2-7; 7 bases are a match to TRBD2. The CDR3 loop spans 14 amino acids. The trim removed 3 bases at V and 2 bases at J, leaving 4 bases unmatched. Germline CDR1 reads SGHNT; CDR2 reads YENEEA.

This clone has only a few counts. This CDR3 is CASSLASGGAYNEQFF. CDR3 coding DNA: TGTGCCAGCAGCTTAGCGAGCGGGGGGGCCTACAATGAGCAGTTCTTC. The chain carries TRBV7-6 and TRBJ2-1; 10 bases match TRBD2. The CDR3 loop spans 16 amino acids. The V segment lost 0 bases and the J segment 2 bases; nucleotides outside the gene matches: 1. Germline assignment: CDR1 SGHVS and CDR2 FNYEAQ.

The CDR3 here is CASSQSGYGSPLHF. CDR3 nucleotide sequence: TGTGCCAGCAGCCAATCTGGGTACGGTTCACCCCTCCACTTT. The chain carries TRBV3-1 (or the pseudogene TRBV3-2) and TRBJ1-6; D gene uncertain. Germline CDR1 reads LGHDT; CDR2 reads YNNKEL (reference sequence). The V end lost 2 bases, the J end lost 9 bases, and 11 bases lay between the germline ends. This CDR3 is built from 14 residues.

This chain uses TRBV7-3 with TRBJ2-1; TRBD2 matches 14 bases. Unmatched junction bases numbered 4, after V lost 5 bases and J lost 7 bases. The CDR3 loop spans 15 amino acids. Germline V gives CDR1 SGHTA, CDR2 FQGTGA. The DNA for the CDR3 is TGTGCCAGCAGCCCGACTAGCGGGAGGGGGAATGAGCAGTTCTTC. It yields the protein CASSPTSGRGNEQFF.

V is TRBV7-2 and J is TRBJ1-4; 10 positions agree with TRBD1. After removal of 1 base from V and 5 bases from J, the junction contained 13 bases not matched to a gene. Germline values: CDR1 SGHTA, CDR2 FQGNSA. The CDR3 loop spans 19 amino acids. The CDR3 bases are TGTGCCAGCAGCTTAGGTCCCCGGCAAACGGGACAGGGGAATGAAAAACTGTTTTTT. As protein: CASSLGPRQTGQGNEKLFF.

The V and J genes are TRBV5-1 and TRBJ2-5, with 7 bases fitting TRBD1. The J segment lost 5 bases and the V segment lost 0 bases, leaving 4 bases of the junction unmatched. The length of the CDR3 is 14 residues. The germline V gene encodes CDR1 SGHRS and CDR2 YFSETQ. CDR3 sequence (DNA): TGCGCCAGCAGCTTGGAGGGGGCCCGGGAGACCCAGTACTTC. Translating it yields CASSLEGARETQYF.

This clone was recorded a few times. This rearrangement joins TRBV23-1 to TRBJ1-3, with D hard to call. TRBV23-1 belongs to the ORF category, with a function that is uncertain. This CDR3 contains 13 residues. V was cut by 9 bases and J by 5 bases, with 14 bases left in between. DNA for the CDR3: TGCGCCAGAGCCCAAAAAGACAGAAACACCATATATTTT. Translation: CARAQKDRNTIYF.

The chain has TRBV4-3 and TRBJ2-3; no clear D. Germline V gene lookup returns CDR1 LGHNA and CDR2 YSLEER. This CDR3 has 15 amino acids. V lost 0 bases to trimming and J lost 1 base, with 8 bases between them. CDR3 protein: CASSQDPAGTDTQYF. DNA for the CDR3: TGCGCCAGCAGCCAAGATCCGGCAGGCACAGATACGCAGTATTTT.

Concerning this clone itself: The junction shows a germline mismatch at one end, possibly a read error. The chain couples TRBV30 to TRBJ1-6; D may be TRBD1 (5 bases). Germline V CDR1 and CDR2: GTSNPN, SVGIG (reference sequence). The CDR3 is made up of 13 amino acids. CDR3 sequence (DNA): TGTGCCTGCAGTGAGGGGCATAATTCACCCCTCCACTTT. Residues: CACSEGHNSPLHF.

This clone came up a few times. The chain carries TRBV25-1 and TRBJ2-3; 8 bases match TRBD2. CDR1 is MGHDK and CDR2 is SYGVNS in the germline V gene. Trimming at V came to 11 bases and at J to 9 bases, leaving 10 bases not matched to a gene. The CDR3 has 12 amino acids. The chain's CDR3 is CAAGGGLGTQYF. Here the CDR3 DNA reads TGTGCCGCCGGGGGGGGACTCGGCACGCAGTATTTT.

V usage is TRBV29-1 and J usage is TRBJ2-7; 12 bases agree with TRBD1. Germline-derived CDR1 and CDR2 are SQVTM and ANQGSEA. CDR3 size: 14 residues. J lost 5 bases, V lost 5 bases, and 7 bases had no gene match. In nucleotides, the CDR3 is TGCAGCGTTAGGGGGGGACAGGGGGCGGACGAGCAGTACTTC. Translating it yields CSVRGGQGADEQYF.

This clone was seen a handful of times. The gene calls are TRBV5-1 and TRBJ2-1; the match to TRBD2 covers 8 bases. CDR3 length: 16 residues. Trimming removed 0 bases from V and 4 bases from J; junction bases left unmatched: 6. The germline V gene encodes CDR1 SGHRS and CDR2 YFSETQ. The CDR3 sequence: CASSLVFGRDYNEQFF. In nucleotides, the CDR3 is TGCGCCAGCAGCTTGGTATTCGGGAGGGATTACAATGAGCAGTTCTTC.

The CDR3: CASSIEGPAETQYF. CDR3 in DNA: TGTGCCAGTAGTATAGAGGGGCCCGCAGAGACCCAGTACTTC. The V and J genes are TRBV19 and TRBJ2-5; TRBD1 might be the D (5 bases). CDR3 length: 14 amino acids. Germline CDR1 reads LNHDA; CDR2 reads SQIVND (reference sequence). Trimming left V 0 bases short and J 4 bases short, with 9 bases between.